These 29 T cell receptor beta chains were sequenced from one sample in a study of blood T cell repertoires in COVID-19. Profiling relied on immunoSEQ multiplex PCR, and the TCRdb table lists in-frame clones only, not all of them. The sample lists over 100,000 clones; around 90% were seen once. Sample: peripheral blood. The receptors originated from a man aged 18 to 30 with acute or convalescent COVID-19.

This clone has only one observation. The genes are TRBV5-5 and TRBJ1-1; D is unclear. Between the trimmed V and J ends, which lost 6 bases and 6 bases, there was a span of 12 bases. Germline CDR1 reads SGHKS; CDR2 reads YYEKEE (reference sequence). CDR3 length equals 12 residues. The CDR3 DNA sequence: TGTGCCAGCACCCTAGCTTCCTCTGAAGCTTTCTTT. Residues: CASTLASSEAFF.

This clone has just a few counts. The rearrangement links TRBV5-1 to TRBJ2-3, with 11 bases that match TRBD2. J gave up 3 bases and V 2 bases, and 8 bases lay outside the gene matches. Germline loops: CDR1 SGHRS, CDR2 YFSETQ. The CDR3 totals 17 residues. The CDR3 DNA is TGCGCCAGCAGCTTCCCCGTAGCGGGGGGGCCAACAGATACGCAGTATTTT. Encoded protein: CASSFPVAGGPTDTQYF.

This clone was seen a single time. V is TRBV5-1 and J is TRBJ1-1; maybe TRBD1 (5 bases). V was clipped by 5 bases and J by 11 bases, with 22 bases between them. Germline CDR1 reads SGHRS; CDR2 reads YFSETQ. CDR3 length: 14 amino acids. CDR3 sequence reads: CASRPTRGSFDAFF. CDR3 bases: TGCGCCAGCAGACCTACAAGGGGATCCTTCGACGCTTTCTTT.

V usage is TRBV7-9 and J usage is TRBJ2-7; 7 bases are shared with TRBD2. V dropped 5 bases and J dropped 0; count of bases not matched to a gene: 4. Germline V CDR1 and CDR2: SEHNR, FQNEAQ (reference sequence). The CDR3 is made up of 14 amino acids. For the CDR3, the DNA is TGTGCCAGCAGCGCTAGCGGCGTCTCCTACGAGCAGTACTTC. Amino acids: CASSASGVSYEQYF.

V is TRBV2 and J is TRBJ2-7; 9 nucleotides align to TRBD1. V gave up 7 bases and J gave up 1 base; unmatched junction bases: 5. Germline CDR1 reads SNHLY; CDR2 reads FYNNEI. The CDR3 runs to 14 residues. The CDR3 nucleotides are TGTGCCAGCATAACCGGGACAGGGTCCTACGAGCAGTACTTC. Translation gives CASITGTGSYEQYF.

This clone was detected only once. The chain couples TRBV30 to TRBJ2-3, with TRBD2 matching 8 bases. The CDR3 runs 18 residues. V dropped 0 bases and J dropped 4; count of bases not matched to a gene: 15. The V gene's germline CDR1 is GTSNPN and CDR2 SVGIG (reference sequence). The DNA of the CDR3 is TGTGCCTGGAGTGTAGGGGTCGTGGCGGGGGGCTTGGCAGATACGCAGTATTTT. Amino acid sequence: CAWSVGVVAGGLADTQYF.

The gene calls are TRBV5-6 and TRBJ1-6; D is undetermined. Deletions cut 1 base from V and 0 bases from J, with 8 bases between. CDR3 size: 16 residues. CDR1 SGHDT and CDR2 YYEEEE come from the germline V gene. The DNA of the CDR3 is TGTGCCAGCAGCTTGCGAGGGAGCTCCTATAATTCACCCCTCCACTTT. Residues: CASSLRGSSYNSPLHF.

This chain connects TRBV27 to TRBJ1-2; weak D call: TRBD1 (6 bases). Per the germline V gene, CDR1 is MNHEY and CDR2 is SMNVEV (reference sequence). The V gene lost 8 bases and the J gene lost 3 bases, with 28 bases spanning the gap. The CDR3 runs 18 residues. The CDR3 sequence: CASYKSGTISLGDYGYTF. The CDR3 bases are TGTGCCAGCTATAAATCCGGGACAATTTCTTTGGGCGACTATGGCTACACCTTC.

The chain employs TRBV18 and TRBJ1-1; the D is unclear. The CDR3 has 14 amino acids. Per germline, CDR1 KGHSH and CDR2 LQKENI. Trimming removed 6 bases from V and 1 base from J, with 12 bases in between. The CDR3 coding sequence is TGTGCCAGCTCTTTTCGGGAAGGGAACACTGAAGCTTTCTTT. It is translated as CASSFREGNTEAFF.

The rearrangement links TRBV5-6 to TRBJ1-1; 8 bases fit TRBD1. Trimming at V came to 0 bases and at J to 4 bases, leaving 8 bases not matched to a gene. The germline V gene encodes CDR1 SGHDT and CDR2 YYEEEE. CDR3 length equals 16 residues. The CDR3 loop reads CASSLGTGGKSTEAFF. The CDR3, as DNA: TGTGCCAGCAGCTTGGGAACAGGGGGTAAGAGCACTGAAGCTTTCTTT.

V is TRBV25-1 and J is TRBJ2-1, with TRBD2 identical over 10 bases. V lost 2 bases to trimming and J lost 1 base; unmatched junction nucleotides: 2. In germline, CDR1 is MGHDK, CDR2 SYGVNS. The CDR3 spans 16 residues. This CDR3 reads CASSERAGGSYNEQFF. The CDR3 nucleotides are TGTGCCAGCAGTGAACGAGCGGGAGGGTCCTACAATGAGCAGTTCTTC.

The chain combines TRBV11-2 with TRBJ1-3, with unresolved D. Germline V gene data show CDR1 as SGHAT and CDR2 as FQNNGV. V was trimmed by 2 bases and J by 4 bases, leaving 24 bases between them. This CDR3 has 19 residues. This chain's CDR3 is CASSLRTVRGISRGNTIYF. CDR3 DNA sequence: TGTGCCAGCAGCTTACGGACGGTCCGCGGGATAAGTCGGGGAAACACCATATATTTT.

This chain links TRBV27 with TRBJ2-1; no definite D call. Trimming removed 5 bases at V and 9 bases at J, with 11 bases between. This CDR3 has 12 amino acids. Per the germline V gene, CDR1 is MNHEY and CDR2 is SMNVEV (reference sequence). CDR3 sequence reads: CASSLHSGEQFF. The CDR3 coding sequence is TGTGCCAGCAGTCTCCATTCGGGTGAGCAGTTCTTC.

The chain is built from TRBV29-1 and TRBJ1-3; possibly TRBD1 for D (5 bases). The length of the CDR3 is 12 residues. Trimming took off 7 bases at V and 4 bases at J, with 11 bases between the two ends. CDR1 and CDR2 from the germline V gene are SQVTM and ANQGSEA. The CDR3 coding sequence is TGCAGCGGAGGGACTTCGGGAAACACCATATATTTT. Protein sequence: CSGGTSGNTIYF.

The chain couples TRBV5-4 to TRBJ1-1; possibly TRBD1 for D (5 bases). The CDR3 totals 14 residues. V was pared by 3 bases and J by 7 bases, with 16 bases between. Germline V CDR1 and CDR2: SGHNT, YYREEE (reference sequence). The CDR3 protein is CASSSRDYRNEAFF. Here the CDR3 DNA reads TGTGCCAGCAGCTCCAGGGATTATAGGAATGAAGCTTTCTTT.

J is TRBJ1-2 and V is TRBV4-1; D is uncertain. CDR1 MGHRA and CDR2 YSYEKL come from the germline V gene. The length of the CDR3 is 15 residues. V lost 0 bases to trimming and J lost 8 bases, with 16 bases between them. This CDR3 is CASSQDMGAASGYTF. The CDR3 nucleotides read TGCGCCAGCAGCCAAGATATGGGCGCCGCTAGCGGCTACACCTTC.

The gene calls are TRBV6-5 and TRBJ1-2, with TRBD1 as a possible D gene (5 bases). The V and J ends lost 6 bases and 6 bases respectively, with 20 bases between them. CDR1 MNHEY and CDR2 SVGAGI come from the germline V gene. This CDR3 region has 15 residues. The CDR3: CASSPQRGGRHGYTF. The CDR3 region has the DNA TGTGCCAGCAGCCCCCAAAGGGGAGGTCGACATGGCTACACCTTC.

The gene calls are TRBV18 and TRBJ2-5, with 11 bases fitting TRBD2. The CDR3 length is 15 residues. V shed 2 bases and J 4 bases; nucleotides not matched to a gene: 3. Per the germline V gene, CDR1 is KGHSH and CDR2 is LQKENI. The CDR3 is CASSPTLAGAETQYF. CDR3 sequence (DNA): TGTGCCAGCTCACCAACACTAGCGGGAGCAGAGACCCAGTACTTC.

V is TRBV6-5 and J is TRBJ1-1; D gene ambiguous. Germline CDR1 is MNHEY and CDR2 is SVGAGI. Deletions cut 6 bases from V and 6 bases from J, with 11 bases between. There are 12 residues in the CDR3. The CDR3 loop is CASSVLGSEAFF. For the CDR3, the DNA is TGTGCCAGCAGCGTGCTGGGCTCTGAAGCTTTCTTT.

This clone was observed a single time. This chain links TRBV27 with TRBJ2-7, with a possible D match to TRBD2 (6 bases). Germline CDR1 is MNHEY and CDR2 is SMNVEV (reference sequence). The germline V and J ends were trimmed by 10 bases and 2 bases, with 9 bases remaining between them. The CDR3 totals 11 residues. CDR3: CAIGGPYEQYF. CDR3 DNA: TGTGCCATCGGGGGACCCTACGAGCAGTACTTC.

This clone was seen more than once but under ten times. The chain carries TRBV3-1 (or the pseudogene TRBV3-2) and TRBJ1-2, with D hard to call. Germline CDR1 LGHDT, CDR2 YNNKEL (reference sequence). Trimming took off 3 bases at V and 2 bases at J, with 13 bases between the two ends. CDR3 length: 15 amino acids. The CDR3 bases are TGTGCCAGCAGCCATGTTGGCATCTCCAACTATGGCTACACCTTC. The encoded protein is CASSHVGISNYGYTF.

The J gene is TRBJ1-1, the V gene TRBV10-1, with 7 bases aligning to TRBD1. The V and J ends lost 8 bases and 5 bases, in that order; junction bases with no gene match: 8. Germline values: CDR1 WNHNN, CDR2 SYGVQD (reference sequence). The CDR3 has 13 amino acids. The DNA of the CDR3 is TGCGCCAGCGCCGAGACAGGGATGACTGAAGCTTTCTTT. This translates into CASAETGMTEAFF.

This clone was seen a few times. The chain has TRBV20-1 and TRBJ2-7, with 9 nucleotides matching TRBD1. Trimming took 3 bases from V and 3 from J; bases not matched to a gene: 21. The CDR3 runs to 19 residues. CDR1 is DFQATT and CDR2 is SNEGSKA in the germline V gene (reference sequence). Here the CDR3 reads CSASALPHGTGSGDYEQYF. The CDR3 DNA reads as TGCAGTGCTAGTGCTCTACCCCACGGGACAGGGAGTGGGGACTACGAGCAGTACTTC.

V and J are TRBV12-5 and TRBJ2-5; 7 bases agree with TRBD2. Germline-derived CDR1 and CDR2 are LGHNT and FRNRAP. CDR3 size: 13 residues. V lost 5 bases and J lost 3; bases outside the gene matches: 3. The chain's CDR3 is CASGAAGEETQYF. CDR3 sequence (DNA): TGTGCTAGTGGTGCGGCGGGGGAAGAGACCCAGTACTTC.

The V gene is TRBV7-2, the J gene TRBJ1-2; maybe TRBD1 (5 bases). CDR1 SGHTA and CDR2 FQGNSA come from the germline V gene. V lost 5 bases and J 3 bases, leaving 16 bases between the germline ends. This CDR3 comprises 15 residues. CDR3 loop: CASSLNSRQYYGYTF. The CDR3, as DNA: TGTGCCAGCAGCCTTAACTCCCGACAGTACTATGGCTACACCTTC.

The rearrangement joins TRBV30 to TRBJ1-1; D is uncertain. The CDR3 extends over 13 amino acids. Germline assignment: CDR1 GTSNPN and CDR2 SVGIG (reference sequence). The V end was cut by 3 bases, the J end by 3 bases, with 11 bases between. For the CDR3, the DNA is TGTGCCTGGAGGGACTATGGCGACACTGAAGCTTTCTTT. Protein: CAWRDYGDTEAFF.

In this sample, this clone turned up a few times. The chain joins TRBV27 to TRBJ1-6; the match to TRBD1 covers 7 bases. V trimming: 2 bases; J trimming: 9 bases; junction bases outside the gene matches: 13. Looked up from germline, CDR1 is MNHEY and CDR2 is SMNVEV (reference sequence). The CDR3 consists of 17 residues. The DNA for the CDR3 is TGTGCCAGCAGTTTAAGGGGGGAGAGAACAGGGGTTTCACCCCTCCACTTT. It yields the protein CASSLRGERTGVSPLHF.

This clone was seen once. The chain combines TRBV27 with TRBJ2-1, with a weak D call TRBD2 (7 bases). V was shortened by 3 bases and J by 9 bases, with 21 bases between the two germline ends. CDR3 length: 16 amino acids. Germline V gene data show CDR1 as MNHEY and CDR2 as SMNVEV (reference sequence). The CDR3 bases are TGTGCCAGCAGTTTCTTTTTGGGGGGGGGCTCCGTTGAGCAGTTCTTC. Translation: CASSFFLGGGSVEQFF.

The chain uses TRBV6-6 and TRBJ2-7; 9 nucleotides match TRBD1. Germline-derived CDR1 and CDR2 are MNHNY and SVGAGI (reference sequence). Trimming took 7 bases from V and 3 from J; bases not matched to a gene: 7. This CDR3 has 14 residues. This CDR3 is CASTLGGQGYEQYF. The CDR3 DNA sequence: TGTGCCAGCACACTAGGGGGACAGGGCTACGAGCAGTACTTC.